A selection of T cell receptor beta chains follows, all from one sample in a study of shared clonotypes between healthy human individuals. Measured with immunoSEQ multiplex PCR; TCRdb has only the in-frame clones, and not every one. The sample yields 1.6 million or so clones, approximately 98.5% seen once. Material for sequencing was naive CD4+ T cells sorted from blood. These receptors were taken from a man aged 25-40 years in good health. CDR3s include the opening cysteine and the closing phenylalanine or tryptophan. A D gene is named only where the DNA matches it firmly. Rows may omit the clone size; those that give it use once, few, many or a size class.

.	TRBV6-5	.	TRBJ2-7	TGTGCCAGCAGATCAGGGGGGCTCCACGAGCAGTACTTC	CASRSGGLHEQYF
.	TRBV16	.	TRBJ1-5	TGTGCCAGCACCCTGGGGGCCAGCCGACCCCTGGCCCAGCATTTT	CASTLGASRPLAQHF
.	TRBV5-4	TRBD1	TRBJ1-1	TGTGCCAGCAGCGAGGACAGGAGGTGGGACGTGGGCACTGAAGCTTTCTTT	CASSEDRRWDVGTEAFF
.	TRBV19	.	TRBJ2-1	TGTGCCAGTATGGGCACCTACAATGAGCAGTTCTTC	CASMGTYNEQFF
.	TRBV5-4	TRBD2	TRBJ2-2	TGTGCCAGCAGCGGTAGGACTAGCGATGACACCGGGGAGCTGTTTTTT	CASSGRTSDDTGELFF
.	TRBV10-3	TRBD2	TRBJ2-7	TGTGCCATCAGTGGAGACCTGGGACTAGCGGGATTTAGCTCCTACGAGCAGTACTTC	CAISGDLGLAGFSSYEQYF
.	TRBV5-8	.	TRBJ2-1	TGTGCCAGCAGCTTGGAGGGTACCTCCTACAATGAGCAGTTCTTC	CASSLEGTSYNEQFF
.	TRBV6-5	TRBD2	TRBJ2-1	TGTGCCAGCAGTCAAACCGGGACTAGCTTTTTCTTC	CASSQTGTSFFF
.	TRBV7-9	.	TRBJ2-2	TGTGCCAGCAGCTTTATAGGGGCCAACACCGGGGAGCTGTTTTTT	CASSFIGANTGELFF
.	TRBV28	.	TRBJ2-7	TGTGCCAGCAGTTTGGACAGTAGCTACGAGCAGTACTTC	CASSLDSSYEQYF
.	TRBV19	TRBD1	TRBJ1-5	TGTGCCAGTAATCAGCCACAGGGGATTAGCAATCAGCCCCAGCATTTT	CASNQPQGISNQPQHF
.	TRBV19	.	TRBJ1-5	TGTGCCAGTAGTATGGCAAACGATGGTCAGCCCCAGCATTTT	CASSMANDGQPQHF
.	TRBV28	TRBD1	TRBJ1-5	TGTGCCAGCCTTCAGGGGGGTAGCAATCAGCCCCAGCATTTT	CASLQGGSNQPQHF
.	TRBV28	TRBD1	TRBJ1-3	TGTGCCAGCAGTTCCCGACAGGGGGCTTCTGGAAACACCATATATTTT	CASSSRQGASGNTIYF
.	TRBV7-7	TRBD1	TRBJ2-7	TGTGCCAGCAGCTTAAATCTCCCCGGACAGGGACCCTACGAGCAGTACTTC	CASSLNLPGQGPYEQYF
once	TRBV7-2	TRBD2	TRBJ2-1	TGTGCCAGCATTCCGGCCGGGAGGGCCTCGTACAATGAGCAGTTCTTC	CASIPAGRASYNEQFF
.	TRBV5-4	.	TRBJ1-1	TGTGCCAGCAGCCACCCACAGTCCATGAACACTGAAGCTTTCTTT	CASSHPQSMNTEAFF
.	TRBV9	TRBD2	TRBJ2-2	TGTGCCAGCAGCGTAGAACTAGCGGGGGTCACCGGGGAGCTGTTTTTT	CASSVELAGVTGELFF
.	TRBV29-1	.	TRBJ2-3	TGCAGCGTTCGACGTGGAGGAGCGGATACGCAGTATTTT	CSVRRGGADTQYF
.	TRBV6-1	TRBD1	TRBJ2-7	TGTGCCAGCAGCCGGGACAGGGGTTCCTACGAGCAGTACTTC	CASSRDRGSYEQYF
.	TRBV5-1	TRBD2	TRBJ2-7	TGCGCCAGCAGCCCGGCGGGAGCCTACGAGCAGTACTTC	CASSPAGAYEQYF
.	TRBV29-1	.	TRBJ1-2	TGCAGCGTCCGAAACTGGACGGCTAACTATGGCTACACCTTC	CSVRNWTANYGYTF
once	TRBV5-7	.	TRBJ2-7	TGTGCCAGCAGCTTGGGTCGGGGAGTCGCCTACGAGCAGTACTTC	CASSLGRGVAYEQYF
.	TRBV7-2	.	TRBJ1-5	TGTGCCAGCAGCCCGCGCGTAAATCAGCCCCAGCATTTT	CASSPRVNQPQHF
.	TRBV11-2	.	TRBJ2-7	TGTGCCAGCAGACCGACTGGTAGCGGCCACTCCTACGAGCAGTACTTC	CASRPTGSGHSYEQYF
.	TRBV9	.	TRBJ1-2	TGTGCCAGCAGCGTAGCTGGGACCGCCTCCTTTGGCTACACCTTC	CASSVAGTASFGYTF
.	TRBV14	.	TRBJ2-3	TGTGCCAGCAGCCTACTAAGACTGGATACGCAGTATTTT	CASSLLRLDTQYF
.	TRBV6-5	.	TRBJ2-5	TGTGCCAGCAGTTACACCGGGAACCAAGAGACCCAGTACTTC	CASSYTGNQETQYF
.	TRBV11-2	.	TRBJ2-7	TGTGCCAGCAGCCGGGGTGGGGTTGGACCCGGCGAGCAGTACTTC	CASSRGGVGPGEQYF
.	TRBV9	.	TRBJ2-7	TGTGCCAGCAGCGTAGGTGGGAAGTGGGACGAGCAGTACTTC	CASSVGGKWDEQYF
.	TRBV4-1	TRBD1	TRBJ2-7	TGCGCCAGCAGCCGCCCAGGGACAGGGGAGCACGAGCAGTACTTC	CASSRPGTGEHEQYF
once	TRBV19	.	TRBJ2-7	TGTGCCAGTAGTATCTCCCTAGGGGCCCACGAGCAGTACTTC	CASSISLGAHEQYF
.	TRBV6-6	.	TRBJ2-7	TGTGCCAGCAGTTACTCGGGGACTTCCTACGAGCAGTACTTC	CASSYSGTSYEQYF
.	TRBV20-1	.	TRBJ1-1	TGCAGTGCTTTAGATAACACTGAAGCTTTCTTT	CSALDNTEAFF
.	TRBV11-3	.	TRBJ2-1	TGTGCCAGCAGCTTAGGGGGGACAATTAATGAGCAGTTCTTC	CASSLGGTINEQFF
.	TRBV5-5	.	TRBJ1-1	TGTGCCAGCAGCTTGGCGCAGCCTGAAGCTTTCTTT	CASSLAQPEAFF
.	TRBV10-3	TRBD1	TRBJ2-1	TGTGCCATCAGTGCTCGGGACAGGGACTACAATGAGCAGTTCTTC	CAISARDRDYNEQFF
.	TRBV18	TRBD1	TRBJ1-1	TGTGCCAGCTCACCACTCGGACAGGGTTTGGACACTGAAGCTTTCTTT	CASSPLGQGLDTEAFF
.	TRBV30	.	TRBJ2-3	TGTGCCTGGAGTGTTTCCAGGGGACGTGGCACAGATACGCAGTATTTT	CAWSVSRGRGTDTQYF
.	TRBV5-1	.	TRBJ2-5	TGCGCCAGCACCCGAGGCAGTAAAGAGACCCAGTACTTC	CASTRGSKETQYF